The 22 T cell receptor beta chains in this list originate from one sample, sequenced in a study of blood T cell repertoires in COVID-19. This table comes from immunoSEQ multiplex PCR, and its TCRdb copy is limited to in-frame clones, with some not included. The table has roughly 140,000 clones, 80% seen once. The sequencing input was peripheral blood. These receptor sequences come from a man between 65 and 79 years old who had recovered from COVID-19.

The CDR3 DNA follows: TGTGCCAGCACCAGACAGCCATTCACCGGGGAGCTGTTTTTT. Its protein product is CASTRQPFTGELFF. The gene calls are TRBV6-4 and TRBJ2-2, with a weak D call TRBD1 (5 bases). The V end lost 7 bases, the J end lost 4 bases, and 13 bases lay between the germline ends. The CDR3 spans 14 residues. Germline V lookup: CDR1 MRHNA, CDR2 SNTAGT.

The gene calls are TRBV7-2 and TRBJ1-3; possibly TRBD1 for D (5 bases). The V gene's germline CDR1 is SGHTA and CDR2 FQGNSA. V was trimmed by 5 bases and J by 4 bases, leaving 12 bases between them. This CDR3 has 14 amino acids. CDR3 bases: TGTGCCAGCAGCAGCACAGGTTCAGGAAACACCATATATTTT. It codes for CASSSTGSGNTIYF.

The sample holds one count of this clone. The rearrangement uses TRBV5-4 and TRBJ1-2; 12 bases align to TRBD1. The CDR3 runs to 15 residues. Germline trimming cut 4 bases from V and 3 bases from J; bases unmatched to any gene: 4. Germline V gene data show CDR1 as SGHNT and CDR2 as YYREEE (reference sequence). The CDR3 DNA reads TGTGCCAGCAGCCGGGACAGGGGGCGCGACTATGGCTACACCTTC. This encodes CASSRDRGRDYGYTF.

V gene TRBV24-1 combines with J gene TRBJ2-5; D is possibly TRBD1 (5 bases). The germline CDR1 and CDR2 sequences are KGHDR and SFDVKD. Trimming removed 4 bases from V and 3 bases from J, with 8 bases in between. CDR3 length: 13 residues. CDR3 in DNA: TGTGCCACCAGTGAAGGCAGGGAAGAGACCCAGTACTTC. It specifies CATSEGREETQYF.

The chain is built from TRBV4-3 and TRBJ1-3; D not certain. The CDR3 loop spans 17 amino acids. In germline, CDR1 is LGHNA, CDR2 YSLEER. Trimming took off 0 bases at V and 1 base at J, with 13 bases between the two ends. This CDR3 is CASSQDLVLASGNTIYF. As DNA, the CDR3 is TGCGCCAGCAGCCAAGATTTGGTGTTAGCGTCTGGAAACACCATATATTTT.

CDR3 protein: CASWGGRENTGELFF. CDR3 DNA: TGTGCCAGCTGGGGAGGGCGGGAGAACACCGGGGAGCTGTTTTTT. The rearrangement uses TRBV5-4 and TRBJ2-2; 7 nucleotides match TRBD2. CDR3 length: 15 amino acids. The V segment lost 7 bases and the J segment 1 base; nucleotides outside the gene matches: 7. Germline CDR1 and CDR2: SGHNT and YYREEE (reference sequence).

V and J are TRBV3-1 (or the pseudogene TRBV3-2) and TRBJ2-3, with 7 bases identical to TRBD2. The CDR3 is made up of 13 amino acids. The germline V gene encodes CDR1 LGHDT and CDR2 YNNKEL (reference sequence). Trimming at V came to 4 bases and at J to 5 bases, leaving 3 bases not matched to a gene. CDR3 amino acids: CASSLGLEDTQYF. CDR3 DNA: TGTGCCAGCAGCCTAGGACTAGAAGATACGCAGTATTTT.

The chain has TRBV7-9 and TRBJ2-2; 7 bases align to TRBD1. Germline V CDR1 and CDR2: SEHNR, FQNEAQ (reference sequence). This CDR3 has 16 amino acids. The V and J ends lost 5 bases and 2 bases, in that order; junction bases with no gene match: 8. The chain's CDR3 is CASSALDRFNTGELFF. The CDR3 DNA is TGTGCCAGCAGCGCCCTGGACAGGTTTAACACCGGGGAGCTGTTTTTT.

V gene TRBV2 combines with J gene TRBJ1-1; D perhaps matches TRBD1 (6 bases). This CDR3 contains 15 residues. V was pared by 3 bases and J by 3 bases, with 14 bases between. Germline CDR1 and CDR2: SNHLY and FYNNEI. CDR3 DNA sequence: TGTGCCAGCAGTGAGGGAGGGGGACCATACACTGAAGCTTTCTTT. Translation: CASSEGGGPYTEAFF.

The CDR3 loop reads CSVEYADLSNTGELFF. In DNA form, the CDR3 reads TGCAGCGTTGAATACGCAGATTTAAGTAACACCGGGGAGCTGTTTTTT. The gene calls are TRBV29-1 and TRBJ2-2; D not certain. This CDR3 comprises 16 residues. Trimming stripped 2 bases from V and 2 bases from J, with 15 bases between. CDR1 and CDR2 from the germline V gene are SQVTM and ANQGSEA.

This chain joins TRBV11-1 and TRBJ2-5, with 10 bases lining up with TRBD2. Germline V gives CDR1 SGHAT, CDR2 FQDESV (reference sequence). With 7 bases clipped from V and 2 bases from J, the junction kept 7 bases outside the gene matches. The CDR3 has 15 amino acids. CDR3 bases: TGTGCCAGCACCGACCTAGCGGGGGAACAAGAGACCCAGTACTTC. Its translation is CASTDLAGEQETQYF.

This clone was seen a handful of times. The J gene is TRBJ2-5, the V gene TRBV6-2 or TRBV6-3; perhaps TRBD2 as D (5 bases). CDR3 length equals 17 residues. The germline V gene encodes CDR1 MNHEY and CDR2 SVGEGT. Trimming shortened V by 3 bases and J by 0 bases, and 17 bases separated the two germline ends. The CDR3 loop reads CASSYSGRLTDQETQYF. The CDR3 coding sequence is TGTGCCAGCAGTTATTCCGGGCGACTAACCGACCAAGAGACCCAGTACTTC.

V and J are TRBV9 and TRBJ2-5; 15 bases are shared with TRBD2. Looked up from germline, CDR1 is SGDLS and CDR2 is YYNGEE. The CDR3 is 16 residues long. V trimming: 4 bases; J trimming: 4 bases; junction bases outside the gene matches: 5. CDR3 coding DNA: TGTGCCAGCAGCCCGAAGGGACTAGCGGGAGGAGAGACCCAGTACTTC. Protein sequence: CASSPKGLAGGETQYF. Looking up the rest from reference TRBV9 and TRBJ2-5 gives the full variable domain: DSGVTQTPKHLITATGQRVTLRCSPRSGDLSVYWYQQSLDQGLQFLIQYYNGEERAKGNILERFSAQQFPDLHSELNLSSLELGDSALYFCASSPKGLAGGETQYFGPGTRLLVL.

This clone has just a few counts. The chain is built from TRBV9 and TRBJ2-2; D not certain. V was trimmed by 2 bases and J by 5 bases, leaving 13 bases between them. Looked up from germline, CDR1 is SGDLS and CDR2 is YYNGEE. CDR3 length: 15 amino acids. DNA of the CDR3: TGTGCCAGCAGCGTGGATAGCTTAAGGACCGGGGAGCTGTTTTTT. Amino acids: CASSVDSLRTGELFF.

CDR3 DNA: TGTGCCAGCAGTTACTCTGGCTTCTACGAGCAGTACTTC. Protein: CASSYSGFYEQYF. The chain employs TRBV6-5 and TRBJ2-7; D unresolved. Per the germline V gene, CDR1 is MNHEY and CDR2 is SVGAGI. V dropped 0 bases and J dropped 3 bases, with 6 bases sitting between them. This CDR3 spans 13 amino acids.

V is TRBV4-1 and J is TRBJ2-7; D unresolved. Germline V gives CDR1 MGHRA, CDR2 YSYEKL. Trimming removed 0 bases at V and 3 bases at J, with 9 bases between. This CDR3 has 14 amino acids. CDR3 in DNA: TGCGCCAGCAGCCAAGACGGTAAAGACTACGAGCAGTACTTC. This codes for CASSQDGKDYEQYF.

This clone was recorded a few times. The rearrangement uses TRBV4-1 and TRBJ2-7; weak D call: TRBD1 (5 bases). The CDR3 spans 15 residues. Germline values: CDR1 MGHRA, CDR2 YSYEKL. Trimming took 0 bases from V and 3 from J, leaving 12 bases between them. The CDR3 region is CASSQDAGLGYEQYF. Written as DNA, the CDR3 is TGCGCCAGCAGCCAAGATGCAGGGCTGGGCTACGAGCAGTACTTC.

This rearrangement joins TRBV30 to TRBJ2-2; D is unresolved. The germline V gene encodes CDR1 GTSNPN and CDR2 SVGIG (reference sequence). The CDR3 is made up of 13 amino acids. Between the trimmed V and J ends, which lost 0 bases and 2 bases, there was a span of 4 bases. CDR3 amino acids: CAWSVSNTGELFF. CDR3 bases: TGTGCCTGGAGTGTCTCCAACACCGGGGAGCTGTTTTTT.

The CDR3 coding sequence is TGTGCCTGGAACCCGGGGCAGGGGTATGGCTACACCTTC. It specifies CAWNPGQGYGYTF. The chain has TRBV30 and TRBJ1-2, with D tentatively TRBD1 (6 bases). The CDR3 extends over 13 amino acids. Germline CDR1 and CDR2: GTSNPN and SVGIG (reference sequence). With 4 bases removed from V and 5 bases from J, the gap between germline ends came to 14 bases.

V gene TRBV6-5 combines with J gene TRBJ1-2; 9 nucleotides align to TRBD1. With V trimmed by 6 bases and J by 4 bases, 6 bases remained unmatched. The CDR3 sequence is 14 residues long. Germline loops: CDR1 MNHEY, CDR2 SVGAGI. DNA for the CDR3: TGTGCCAGCAGGGGGACAGGGAGAATCTATGGCTACACCTTC. Translation: CASRGTGRIYGYTF.

This sequence joins TRBV19 and TRBJ1-1; 10 positions match TRBD1. The trim removed 5 bases at V and 4 bases at J, leaving 7 bases unmatched. This CDR3 comprises 15 residues. Germline values: CDR1 LNHDA, CDR2 SQIVND (reference sequence). The CDR3 loop is CASSPRTGGFTEAFF. The CDR3 DNA reads as TGTGCCAGTAGTCCAAGGACAGGGGGTTTCACTGAAGCTTTCTTT.

The J gene is TRBJ2-7, the V gene TRBV5-1; 8 bases fit TRBD2. V was clipped by 5 bases and J by 6 bases; unmatched bases: 10. Germline values: CDR1 SGHRS, CDR2 YFSETQ. This CDR3 has 14 amino acids. The CDR3: CASRPLSGRGEQYF. In nucleotides, the CDR3 is TGCGCCAGCAGACCCCTCAGCGGGAGAGGCGAGCAGTACTTC.